Listed below are T cell receptor beta chains from one sample, sequenced in a study of metastatic and nonmetastatic thyroid tumors. TCRdb reprocessed the PCR reads using MiXCR. The sample holds 64,000 or so clones, around 15% seen once. The sample comprised blood. The receptors originated from a male donor with papillary thyroid cancer or a benign thyroid nodule (not recorded which). Some clones in this sample may be carry-over from other donors' samples. Both conserved end residues are part of each CDR3. The D gene is left open where the match is weak. The size field is filled for only some rows; it gives once, few, many or a size class.

clone_size: .; j_call: TRBJ2-2; v_call: TRBV30; cdr3_length: 15; d_call: .; cdr3_nt: TGTGCCTGGAGTGTAACTATCGAGAACACCGCGGAGCTGTTTTTT; cdr3_aa: CAWSVTIENTAELFF
clone_size: .; j_call: TRBJ1-6; v_call: TRBV30; cdr3_length: 14; d_call: .; cdr3_nt: TGTGCCTGTCAAAGGGGGGTCATCGGTTCACCCCTCCACTTT; cdr3_aa: CACQRGVIGSPLHF
clone_size: few; j_call: TRBJ2-7; v_call: TRBV6-1; cdr3_length: 12; d_call: .; cdr3_nt: TGTGCCAGCAGTGCGTACTTCTACGGGCAGTACTTC; cdr3_aa: CASSAYFYGQYF
clone_size: many; j_call: TRBJ2-7; v_call: TRBV4-1; cdr3_length: 14; d_call: .; cdr3_nt: TGCGCCAGCAGCCAACGGACTGAAGCCTACGAGCAGTACTTC; cdr3_aa: CASSQRTEAYEQYF
clone_size: few; j_call: TRBJ2-7; v_call: TRBV12-3/TRBV12-4; cdr3_length: 12; d_call: .; cdr3_nt: TGTGCCAGCAGCCTATATAATTCACCCCTCAACTTC; cdr3_aa: CASSLYNSPLNF
clone_size: many; j_call: TRBJ2-3; v_call: TRBV28; cdr3_length: 17; d_call: TRBD2; cdr3_nt: TGTGCCAGCAGCATACTCCAATCTCTAGCGGGGGGGGATACGCAGTATTTT; cdr3_aa: CASSILQSLAGGDTQYF
clone_size: .; j_call: TRBJ1-5; v_call: TRBV28; cdr3_length: 12; d_call: .; cdr3_nt: TGTGCCAGCAGCCCGCCGGGGCGGCCACAGCATTTT; cdr3_aa: CASSPPGRPQHF
clone_size: many; j_call: TRBJ2-5; v_call: TRBV7-8; cdr3_length: 16; d_call: TRBD1; cdr3_nt: TGTGCCAGCAGCCCCTACCCAGGGGGTGAACAAGAGACCCAGTACTTC; cdr3_aa: CASSPYPGGEQETQYF
clone_size: few; j_call: TRBJ2-1; v_call: TRBV20-1; cdr3_length: 13; d_call: TRBD2; cdr3_nt: TGCGGTGCGGATCTAGCGGGAGTCCATGAGCAGTTCTTC; cdr3_aa: CGADLAGVHEQFF
clone_size: .; j_call: TRBJ2-7; v_call: TRBV11-2; cdr3_length: 12; d_call: .; cdr3_nt: TGTGCCAGCAGCTCCCCCCTTTACGAGCAGTACTTC; cdr3_aa: CASSSPLYEQYF
clone_size: .; j_call: TRBJ2-5; v_call: TRBV20-1; cdr3_length: 19; d_call: .; cdr3_nt: TGCAGTGCTAGATTGAGGGACCCCGGACCTAGACAACTGAAAGAGACCCAGTACTTC; cdr3_aa: CSARLRDPGPRQLKETQYF
clone_size: many; j_call: TRBJ2-1; v_call: TRBV5-6; cdr3_length: 15; d_call: .; cdr3_nt: TGTGCCAGCAGCTCAACCGGGACTACAGGGGATGAGCAGTTCTTC; cdr3_aa: CASSSTGTTGDEQFF
clone_size: many; j_call: TRBJ2-3; v_call: TRBV4-1; cdr3_length: 16; d_call: TRBD2; cdr3_nt: TGCGCCAGCAGCCAACCGTATAGCGGGGGGGCAGATACGCAGTATTTT; cdr3_aa: CASSQPYSGGADTQYF
clone_size: many; j_call: TRBJ2-1; v_call: TRBV27; cdr3_length: 15; d_call: TRBD2; cdr3_nt: TGTGCCAGCAGTTATACTAGCGGGAGGGGCCTTGAGCAGTTCTTC; cdr3_aa: CASSYTSGRGLEQFF
clone_size: few; j_call: TRBJ2-5; v_call: TRBV30; cdr3_length: 12; d_call: .; cdr3_nt: TGTGCCTGGAATGGGGGTTTCGGGACCCAGTACTTC; cdr3_aa: CAWNGGFGTQYF
clone_size: many; j_call: TRBJ1-5; v_call: TRBV25-1; cdr3_length: 20; d_call: TRBD1; cdr3_nt: TGTGCCAGCAGTCCCCCTGTCGGGACAGAAAAATATTATAGCAATCAGCCCCAGCATTTT; cdr3_aa: CASSPPVGTEKYYSNQPQHF
clone_size: many; j_call: TRBJ2-2; v_call: TRBV12-3/TRBV12-4; cdr3_length: 15; d_call: TRBD1; cdr3_nt: TGTGCCAGCAGTTTACCAACAGGGGGCACCGGGGAGCTGTTTTTT; cdr3_aa: CASSLPTGGTGELFF
clone_size: many; j_call: TRBJ1-2; v_call: TRBV2; cdr3_length: 12; d_call: .; cdr3_nt: TGTGCCAGCAGTGAGTTGGAATATGGCTACACCTTC; cdr3_aa: CASSELEYGYTF
clone_size: .; j_call: TRBJ2-2; v_call: TRBV2; cdr3_length: 17; d_call: TRBD2; cdr3_nt: TGTGCCAGCAGCGTAGCCTTAACTAGCGGGGTAACCGGGGAGCTGTTTTTT; cdr3_aa: CASSVALTSGVTGELFF
clone_size: once; j_call: TRBJ2-1; v_call: TRBV11-2; cdr3_length: 14; d_call: TRBD2; cdr3_nt: TGTGCCAGCAGCCAGGGACTAGAGGACAATGAACAGTTCTTC; cdr3_aa: CASSQGLEDNEQFF
clone_size: .; j_call: TRBJ1-2; v_call: TRBV11-1; cdr3_length: 16; d_call: .; cdr3_nt: TGTGCCAGCAGCTTAGGGGTGGGGTCGCGGCCCTATTGCTACACCTTC; cdr3_aa: CASSLGVGSRPYCYTF
clone_size: .; j_call: TRBJ2-6; v_call: TRBV27; cdr3_length: 16; d_call: .; cdr3_nt: TGTGCCAGCAGTTTAGCCGGCAGAGCGGGGGCCAACGTCCTGACTTTC; cdr3_aa: CASSLAGRAGANVLTF
clone_size: .; j_call: TRBJ2-2; v_call: TRBV19; cdr3_length: 14; d_call: TRBD1; cdr3_nt: TGTGCCACTAGTATTACCGGGACAGCCTGGGAGCTGTTTTTT; cdr3_aa: CATSITGTAWELFF
clone_size: many; j_call: TRBJ2-2; v_call: TRBV6-4; cdr3_length: 13; d_call: .; cdr3_nt: TGTGCCAGCAGTGACTCAGACACCGGGGAGCTGTTTTTT; cdr3_aa: CASSDSDTGELFF